Sequencing of this T cell receptor (beta chain) was carried out in a study of long-term antiretroviral therapy in people with HIV. The overall study: The immediate-ART recommendation dates to 2015, and the earliest samples predate it by about a decade. The study's findings and limits: Clonal expansions arising prior to ART prevailed in the repertoire at every time point.

Concerning this clone itself: Its antigen is currently unknown.

They ran version v3.0 of the immunoSEQ assay at survey level. Here immunoSEQ multiplex PCR was the method, and the copy in TCRdb shows in-frame clones only, minus some. This table has tens of thousands of clones, approximately 94% appearing once. The TCR was taken from a middle-aged man with HIV. The source material was unsorted PBMCs, sampled around 7.4 years after starting antiretroviral therapy.

Here the CDR3 DNA reads TGTGCCAGCAGCCAAGTGGTGAGCTCCTACGAGCAGTACTTC. Encoded protein: CASSQVVSSYEQYF. This sequence joins TRBV14 and TRBJ2-5; D unclear. The end of the DNA is better explained by TRBJ2-7, so the J call may be wrong. The CDR3 is 14 residues long. The V gene's germline CDR1 is SGHDN and CDR2 FVKESK.